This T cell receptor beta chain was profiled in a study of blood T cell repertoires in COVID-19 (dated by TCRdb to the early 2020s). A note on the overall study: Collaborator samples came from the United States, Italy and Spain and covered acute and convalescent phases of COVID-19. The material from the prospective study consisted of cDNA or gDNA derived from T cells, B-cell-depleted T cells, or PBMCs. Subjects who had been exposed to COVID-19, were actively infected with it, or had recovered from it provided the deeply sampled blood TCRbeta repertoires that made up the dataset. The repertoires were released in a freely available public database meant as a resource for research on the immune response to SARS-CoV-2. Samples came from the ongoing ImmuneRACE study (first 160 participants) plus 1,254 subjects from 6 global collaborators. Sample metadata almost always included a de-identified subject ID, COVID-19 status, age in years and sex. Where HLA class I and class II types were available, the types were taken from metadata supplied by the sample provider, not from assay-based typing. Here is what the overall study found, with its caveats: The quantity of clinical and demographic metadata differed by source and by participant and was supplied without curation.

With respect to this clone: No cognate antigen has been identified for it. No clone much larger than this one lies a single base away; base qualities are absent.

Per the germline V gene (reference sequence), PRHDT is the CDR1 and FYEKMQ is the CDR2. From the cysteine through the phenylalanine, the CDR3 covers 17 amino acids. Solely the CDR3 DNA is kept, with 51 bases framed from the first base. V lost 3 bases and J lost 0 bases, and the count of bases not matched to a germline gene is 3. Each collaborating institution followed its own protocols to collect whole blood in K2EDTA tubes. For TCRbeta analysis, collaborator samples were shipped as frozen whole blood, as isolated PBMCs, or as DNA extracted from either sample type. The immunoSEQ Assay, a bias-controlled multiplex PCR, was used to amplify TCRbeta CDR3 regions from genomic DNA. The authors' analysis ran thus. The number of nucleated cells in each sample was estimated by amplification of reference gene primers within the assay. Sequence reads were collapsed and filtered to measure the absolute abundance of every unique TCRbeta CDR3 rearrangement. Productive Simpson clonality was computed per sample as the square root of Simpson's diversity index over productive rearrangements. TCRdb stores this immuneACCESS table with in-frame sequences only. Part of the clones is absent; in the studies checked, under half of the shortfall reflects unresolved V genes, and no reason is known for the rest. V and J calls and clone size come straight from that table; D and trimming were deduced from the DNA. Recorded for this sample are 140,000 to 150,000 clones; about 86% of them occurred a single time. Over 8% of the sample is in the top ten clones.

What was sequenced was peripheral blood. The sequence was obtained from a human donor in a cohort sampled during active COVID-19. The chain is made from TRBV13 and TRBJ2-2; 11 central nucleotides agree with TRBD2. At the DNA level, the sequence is TGTGCCAGCAGCTTCGAGGGACTAGCGGCGAACACCGGGGAGCTGTTTTTT. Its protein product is CASSFEGLAANTGELFF.